Presented here are 30 T cell receptor beta chains from one specimen sequenced in a study of breast tumors, draining lymph nodes, adjacent tissues (dated by TCRdb to the mid-2010s). Lymph node samples came from the axillary draining lymph nodes of breast cancer patients. The library was made by multiplex PCR. The sequencer was an Illumina HiSeq 2000. In-frame beta chains were kept once TCRdb had trimmed the public reads at Q25 with fastp and called clones with MiXCR. Records with the same CDR3 protein are collapsed into one entry carrying the most frequent genes and DNA. This sample gives roughly 130,000 distinct CDR3 sequences in total; just under 20% of them show up just once. The top ten constitute roughly 3.5% of the sample. The specimen was axillary lymph node tissue. Every receptor here comes from a female donor with breast cancer. Some clones in this sample may be carry-over from other donors' samples.

The V gene is TRBV18, the J gene TRBJ2-1; 8 bases are a match to TRBD1. The CDR3 length is 13 residues. V lost 3 bases and J lost 9; bases outside the gene matches: 4. Per germline, CDR1 KGHSH and CDR2 LQKENI. The chain's CDR3 is CASSPRTGGEQFF. The CDR3 DNA follows: TGTGCCAGCTCACCGCGAACAGGGGGTGAGCAGTTCTTC.

This clonotype was counted ten times or more. The rearrangement uses TRBV5-1 and TRBJ1-6, with TRBD1 matching over 7 bases. The CDR3 is 14 residues long. Looked up from germline, CDR1 is SGHRS and CDR2 is YFSETQ. The junction had 6 bases not matched to a gene; V was cut back by 3 bases and J by 9 bases. Here the CDR3 DNA reads TGCGCCAGCAGCTCAGGGGGTATGGGTTCACCCCTCCACTTT. This translates into CASSSGGMGSPLHF. Full variable domain (missing parts from reference TRBV5-1 and TRBJ1-6): KAGVTQTPRYLIKTRGQQVTLSCSPISGHRSVSWYQQTPGQGLQFLFEYFSETQRNKGNFPGRFSGRQFSNSRSEMNVSTLELGDSALYLCASSSGGMGSPLHFGNGTRLTVT.

This clonotype was counted ten times or more. The chain has TRBV14 and TRBJ2-2; maybe TRBD1 (6 bases). Per the germline V gene, CDR1 is SGHDN and CDR2 is FVKESK. Between the trimmed V and J ends, which lost 2 bases and 4 bases, there was a span of 11 bases. The CDR3 has 15 residues. The CDR3 loop is CASSQRGRGTGELFF. The DNA of the CDR3 is TGTGCCAGCAGCCAACGAGGCAGGGGCACCGGGGAGCTGTTTTTT.

This clonotype occurred a few times. The chain carries TRBV28 and TRBJ2-7, with 9 bases fitting TRBD1. Germline V gene lookup returns CDR1 MDHEN and CDR2 SYDVKM. CDR3 size: 15 residues. Losses at the gene ends were 4 bases for V and 4 bases for J; bases not matched to a gene: 8. CDR3 amino acids: CASSSQGAETYEQYF. CDR3 DNA sequence: TGTGCCAGCAGTTCACAGGGGGCGGAAACTTACGAGCAGTACTTC.

This clonotype was found many times. The J gene is TRBJ1-6, the V gene TRBV12-3 or TRBV12-4; weak D call: TRBD1 (5 bases). The CDR3 is made up of 15 amino acids. Trimming stripped 6 bases from V and 0 bases from J, with 9 bases between. The CDR3 sequence: CASSSQASYNSPLHF. DNA of the CDR3: TGTGCCAGCAGCTCACAGGCCTCCTATAATTCACCCCTCCACTTT.

This clonotype has ten or more counts. The chain is built from TRBV7-8 and TRBJ1-3; D remains unclear. Germline loops: CDR1 SGHVS, CDR2 FQNEAQ. Trimming took 1 base from V and 2 from J, leaving 3 bases between them. The CDR3 is 13 residues long. The CDR3 coding sequence is TGTGCCAGCAGCTTAGTGACTGGAAACACCATATATTTT. It codes for CASSLVTGNTIYF.

This clonotype came up many times. This chain links TRBV6-1 with TRBJ2-7; the match to TRBD2 covers 11 bases. The CDR3 length is 14 residues. Germline CDR1 is MNHNS and CDR2 is SASEGT. Trimming at V came to 10 bases and at J to 6 bases, leaving 11 bases not matched to a gene. The CDR3 DNA reads as TGTGCCACCCCGACTAGCGGGAATCGGGGCGAGCAGTACTTC. Its translation is CATPTSGNRGEQYF.

This clonotype was counted at least ten times. The J gene is TRBJ2-7, the V gene TRBV18, with D uncertain. V was trimmed by 6 bases and J by 1 base, leaving 10 bases between them. The CDR3 spans 13 residues. Germline CDR1 and CDR2: KGHSH and LQKENI. The CDR3 loop is CASSEDKSYEQYF. Here the CDR3 DNA reads TGTGCCAGCTCTGAAGACAAATCCTACGAGCAGTACTTC.

This clonotype was observed many times. The rearrangement joins TRBV12-3 or TRBV12-4 to TRBJ1-4, with a possible D match to TRBD1 (6 bases). This CDR3 has 13 residues. The V end was cut by 5 bases, the J end by 10 bases, with 14 bases between. This CDR3 is CASSTTGLGKLFF. CDR3 coding DNA: TGTGCCAGCAGTACTACAGGGTTGGGAAAACTGTTTTTT.

This clonotype was seen many times. The CDR3 protein is CASSLDSSGNTIYF. The CDR3 coding sequence is TGTGCCAGCAGCTTAGACAGCTCTGGAAACACCATATATTTT. The chain has TRBV7-9 and TRBJ1-3; D call uncertain. Germline V gene data show CDR1 as SEHNR and CDR2 as FQNEAQ (reference sequence). V dropped 1 base and J dropped 0 bases, with 4 bases sitting between them. The CDR3 has 14 residues. Using reference TRBV7-9 and TRBJ1-3 for the parts outside the CDR3, the full variable domain is DTGVSQNPRHKITKRGQNVTFRCDPISEHNRLYWYRQTLGQGPEFLTYFQNEAQLEKSRLLSDRFSAERPKGSFSTLEIQRTEQGDSAMYLCASSLDSSGNTIYFGEGSWLTVV.

In its sample, this clonotype was seen a few times. One base away lies a much larger clone, so this may be a sequencing read error. This chain connects TRBV6-6 to TRBJ2-7; no clear D gene. CDR3 size: 13 residues. Germline V gene sequence: CDR1 MNHNY, CDR2 SVGAGI (reference sequence). The ends were cut back, 4 bases at V and 6 bases at J, with 13 bases in the middle. CDR3 coding DNA: TGTGCCAGCAGTTCCGGCTTATTCGGCGAGCAGTACTTC. Translating it yields CASSSGLFGEQYF.

In its sample, this clonotype was seen many times. The chain recombines TRBV24-1 with TRBJ2-1; 11 bases are a match to TRBD1. The CDR3 has 13 amino acids. Trimming cost V 9 bases and J 7 bases; bases outside gene matches: 4. Per the germline V gene, CDR1 is KGHDR and CDR2 is SFDVKD. The CDR3, as DNA: TGTGCCACCTCGGACAGGGGGCGGAATGAGCAGTTCTTC. Its translation is CATSDRGRNEQFF.

This clonotype was counted many times. This sequence joins TRBV7-9 and TRBJ2-3; D gene unclear. The CDR3 is 16 residues long. Germline assignment: CDR1 SEHNR and CDR2 FQNEAQ (reference sequence). Trimming removed 1 base from V and 0 bases from J, with 11 bases in between. The CDR3 loop reads CASSLGALPSTDTQYF. The CDR3 nucleotides read TGTGCCAGCAGCTTAGGTGCGCTGCCTAGCACAGATACGCAGTATTTT.

This clonotype came up many times. The chain is built from TRBV20-1 and TRBJ2-7; 7 bases match TRBD2. V shed 3 bases and J 3 bases; nucleotides not matched to a gene: 2. This CDR3 contains 12 residues. From germline, CDR1 is DFQATT and CDR2 SNEGSKA (reference sequence). Here the CDR3 DNA reads TGCAGTGCTAGGGGGGGGTACTACGAGCAGTACTTC. This codes for CSARGGYYEQYF.

This clonotype was seen ten or more times. V gene TRBV7-9 combines with J gene TRBJ2-1; the match to TRBD1 covers 10 bases. Germline V gene lookup returns CDR1 SEHNR and CDR2 FQNEAQ (reference sequence). The CDR3 consists of 15 residues. Trimming took 6 bases from V and 3 from J; bases not matched to a gene: 5. DNA for the CDR3: TGTGCCAGCAGTCGACAGGGGGCTGTCTACAATGAGCAGTTCTTC. Translated: CASSRQGAVYNEQFF. The entire variable domain, with the rest obtained from reference TRBV7-9 and TRBJ2-1, is as follows: DTGVSQNPRHKITKRGQNVTFRCDPISEHNRLYWYRQTLGQGPEFLTYFQNEAQLEKSRLLSDRFSAERPKGSFSTLEIQRTEQGDSAMYLCASSRQGAVYNEQFFGPGTRLTVL.

This clonotype came up a few times. The J gene is TRBJ2-6, the V gene TRBV12-3 or TRBV12-4; D not certain. Trimming left V 6 bases short and J 2 bases short, with 8 bases between. There are 14 residues in the CDR3. CDR3 in DNA: TGTGCCAGCAGCTCGAGCGCTGGGGCCAACGTCCTGACTTTC. It translates to CASSSSAGANVLTF.

In this sample, this clonotype turned up many times. The V and J genes are TRBV12-3 or TRBV12-4 and TRBJ2-1; D is unresolved. V dropped 2 bases and J dropped 0 bases, with 8 bases sitting between them. The CDR3 spans 15 residues. CDR3 region: CASSLTRSSYNEQFF. Written as DNA, the CDR3 is TGTGCCAGCAGTTTAACTCGGAGCTCCTACAATGAGCAGTTCTTC.

A remark on this clonotype: A read error may explain this, as a much larger clone is one base away. The V call is TRBV11-2, the J call TRBJ2-2; D is uncertain. V was cut by 7 bases and J by 7 bases, with 7 bases left in between. Germline lookup yields CDR1 SGHAT and CDR2 FQNNGV. This CDR3 has 11 residues. The CDR3 reads CASMTGGELFF. As DNA, the CDR3 is TGTGCCAGCATGACCGGCGGGGAGCTGTTTTTT.

This clonotype was counted at least ten times. The chain joins TRBV28 to TRBJ2-7; 7 bases align to TRBD1. This CDR3 is built from 15 residues. V lost 5 bases and J lost 1; bases outside the gene matches: 8. Germline-derived CDR1 and CDR2 are MDHEN and SYDVKM. In DNA, the CDR3 is TGTGCCAGCAGTGAAGGGGGCGCAGAGTCCTACGAGCAGTACTTC. Its translation is CASSEGGAESYEQYF.

This clonotype appeared many times. The chain employs TRBV4-1 and TRBJ2-7; the D is unclear. Trimming stripped 0 bases from V and 2 bases from J, with 5 bases between. This CDR3 comprises 13 residues. Germline-derived CDR1 and CDR2 are MGHRA and YSYEKL. CDR3 DNA: TGCGCCAGCAGCCAAGACCGACCCTACGAGCAGTACTTC. Translating it yields CASSQDRPYEQYF.

This chain uses TRBV27 with TRBJ2-3; D unclear. Germline V gene data show CDR1 as MNHEY and CDR2 as SMNVEV (reference sequence). The CDR3 covers 13 residues. Trimming left V 3 bases short and J 5 bases short, with 9 bases between. This CDR3 reads CASSFSRQDTQYF. CDR3 nucleotide sequence: TGTGCCAGCAGTTTCTCTAGGCAAGATACGCAGTATTTT.

This clonotype showed up many times. This sequence joins TRBV3-1 and TRBJ2-3, with 7 bases matching TRBD2. This CDR3 spans 15 amino acids. The V segment lost 4 bases and the J segment 2 bases; nucleotides outside the gene matches: 6. CDR1 is LGHDT and CDR2 is YNNKEL in the germline V gene (reference sequence). This chain's CDR3 is CASSPPGLHTDTQYF. DNA for the CDR3: TGTGCCAGCAGCCCTCCGGGACTACACACAGATACGCAGTATTTT.

In this sample, this clonotype turned up many times. This chain connects TRBV29-1 to TRBJ2-3; D perhaps matches TRBD2 (5 bases). V shed 4 bases and J shed 6 bases, with 14 bases lying between them. Germline CDR1 is SQVTM and CDR2 is ANQGSEA. The CDR3 consists of 13 residues. Here the CDR3 DNA reads TGCAGCGTTGTGGCTAGCCGCTCGGATACGCAGTATTTT. This translates into CSVVASRSDTQYF.

Turning to this clonotype: Given a much more abundant clone one base away, this may be a read error. V gene TRBV15 combines with J gene TRBJ1-4; weak D call: TRBD1 (5 bases). CDR3 length: 15 amino acids. CDR1 is LNHNV and CDR2 is YYDKDF in the germline V gene (reference sequence). In DNA, the CDR3 is TGTGCCACCAACAGAGATCGGGTAGGGGCTGAAAAACTGTTTTTT. Amino acids: CATNRDRVGAEKLFF. The whole variable domain, filled in from reference TRBV15 and TRBJ1-4, reads DAMVIQNPRYQVTQFGKPVTLSCSQTLNHNVMYWYQQKSSQAPKLLFHYYDKDFNNEADTPDNFQSRRPNTSFCFLDIRSPGLGDTAMYLCATNRDRVGAEKLFFGSGTQLSVL.

This clonotype was picked up many times. The CDR3 region is CASAARDSNQPQHF. CDR3 bases: TGTGCCAGCGCCGCCAGGGACAGCAATCAGCCCCAGCATTTT. V is TRBV2 and J is TRBJ1-5; maybe TRBD1 (5 bases). V was clipped by 8 bases and J by 1 base, with 12 bases between them. From germline, CDR1 is SNHLY and CDR2 FYNNEI. This CDR3 comprises 14 residues. Combining the CDR3 with reference TRBV2 and TRBJ1-5 gives the whole variable domain EPEVTQTPSHQVTQMGQEVILRCVPISNHLYFYWYRQILGQKVEFLVSFYNNEISEKSEIFDDQFSVERPDGSNFTLKIRSTKLEDSAMYFCASAARDSNQPQHFGDGTRLSIL.

This clonotype was seen more than once but under ten times. Being one base from a much bigger clone, this may be a read error. V is TRBV11-2 and J is TRBJ1-6; D is undetermined. The CDR3 length is 16 residues. Germline V gene lookup returns CDR1 SGHAT and CDR2 FQNNGV. Trimming removed 0 bases from V and 10 bases from J, with 16 bases in between. The CDR3 DNA is TGTGCCAGCAGCTTAGACCCATTCGGTTATAGCTCACCCCTCCACTTT. Amino acids: CASSLDPFGYSSPLHF.

This clonotype turned up a few times. The gene calls are TRBV24-1 and TRBJ2-1; D remains ambiguous. The CDR3 is made up of 15 amino acids. The germline V gene encodes CDR1 KGHDR and CDR2 SFDVKD. Trimming took off 4 bases at V and 3 bases at J, with 12 bases between the two ends. CDR3 sequence reads: CATSEGGRLYNEQFF. The CDR3 nucleotides read TGTGCCACCAGTGAAGGCGGCCGCCTCTACAATGAGCAGTTCTTC.

This clonotype was counted at least ten times. The gene calls are TRBV7-9 and TRBJ2-1; 9 bases agree with TRBD2. With V trimmed by 7 bases and J by 7 bases, 11 bases remained unmatched. The CDR3 loop spans 15 amino acids. From germline, CDR1 is SEHNR and CDR2 FQNEAQ (reference sequence). CDR3 residues: CASITAGGPGNEQFF. Written as DNA, the CDR3 is TGTGCCAGCATTACGGCGGGAGGGCCGGGGAATGAGCAGTTCTTC.

Only a few counts were recorded for this clonotype. One end of the junction does not line up with germline, which may come from a read error. This chain links TRBV4-1 with TRBJ2-1, with D perhaps TRBD2 (5 bases). Germline V gene data show CDR1 as MGHRA and CDR2 as YSYEKL. This CDR3 comprises 16 residues. The CDR3 reads CAGSQALGSSYNEQFF. The CDR3 DNA reads TGCGCCGGCAGCCAAGCCCTAGGGAGCTCCTACAATGAGCAGTTCTTC.

A word on this clonotype: This may stem from a read error, because a much larger clone lies one nucleotide away. The chain links TRBV7-2 to TRBJ2-2; D possibly corresponds to TRBD1 (5 bases). Germline V gene data show CDR1 as SGHTA and CDR2 as FQGNSA. V gave up 5 bases and J gave up 1 base, with 11 bases separating them. The CDR3 loop spans 15 amino acids. In DNA, the CDR3 is TGTGCCAGCAGCCCGGCAGGGATGAACACCGGGGAGCTGTTTTTT. This sequence encodes CASSPAGMNTGELFF.